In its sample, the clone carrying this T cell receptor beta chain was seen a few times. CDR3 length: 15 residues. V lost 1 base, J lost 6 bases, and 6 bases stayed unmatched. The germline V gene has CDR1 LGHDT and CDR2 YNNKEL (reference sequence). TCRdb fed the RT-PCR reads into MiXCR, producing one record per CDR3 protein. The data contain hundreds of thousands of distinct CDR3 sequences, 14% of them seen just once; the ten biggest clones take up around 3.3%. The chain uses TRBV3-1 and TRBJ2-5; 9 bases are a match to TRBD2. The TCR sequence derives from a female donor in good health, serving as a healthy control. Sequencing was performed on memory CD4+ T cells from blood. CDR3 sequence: CASSQGGRVGKTQYF. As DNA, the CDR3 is TGTGCCAGCAGCCAAGGCGGGAGGGTCGGGAAGACCCAGTACTTC.